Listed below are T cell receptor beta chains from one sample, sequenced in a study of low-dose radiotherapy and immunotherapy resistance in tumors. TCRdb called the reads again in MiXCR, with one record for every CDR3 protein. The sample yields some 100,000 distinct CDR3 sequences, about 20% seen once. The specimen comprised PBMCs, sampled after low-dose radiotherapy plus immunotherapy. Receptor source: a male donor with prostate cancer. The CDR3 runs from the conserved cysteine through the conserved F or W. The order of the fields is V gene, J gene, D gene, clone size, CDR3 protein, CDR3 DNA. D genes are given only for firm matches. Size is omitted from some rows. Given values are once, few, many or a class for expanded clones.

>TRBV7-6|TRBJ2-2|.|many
CASSFIGELFF
TGTGCCAGCAGCTTTATCGGGGAGCTGTTTTTT
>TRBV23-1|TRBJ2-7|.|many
CASSQSEGPTSPYEQYF
TGCGCCAGCAGTCAATCGGAGGGCCCCACCAGCCCTTACGAGCAGTACTTC
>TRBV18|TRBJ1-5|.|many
CASSPRGSLEQPQHF
TGTGCCAGCTCACCACGAGGTTCCTTAGAACAGCCCCAGCATTTT
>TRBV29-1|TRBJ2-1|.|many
CSVDGTPTYNEQFF
TGCAGCGTTGATGGTACTCCTACCTACAATGAGCAGTTCTTC
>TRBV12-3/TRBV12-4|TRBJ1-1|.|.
CASKKTLEAFF
TGTGCCAGCAAAAAGACACTCGAAGCTTTCTTT
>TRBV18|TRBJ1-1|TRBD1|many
CASSPPLDRGEAFF
TGTGCCAGCTCACCACCATTGGACAGGGGAGAAGCTTTCTTT
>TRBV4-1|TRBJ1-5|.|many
CASSHSGQNNQPQHF
TGCGCCAGCAGCCACTCAGGACAGAACAATCAGCCCCAGCATTTT
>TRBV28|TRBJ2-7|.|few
CASSQRGYEQYF
TGTGCCAGCAGCCAAAGGGGGTACGAGCAGTACTTC
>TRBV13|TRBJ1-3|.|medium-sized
CASSSGNTIYF
TGTGCCAGCAGTTCTGGAAACACCATATATTTT
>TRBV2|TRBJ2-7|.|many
CASSRGPTYEQYF
TGTGCCAGCAGTCGGGGGCCCACCTACGAGCAGTACTTC
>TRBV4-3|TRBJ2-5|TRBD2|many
CASSQALAGGVETQYF
TGCGCCAGCAGCCAAGCTCTAGCGGGGGGCGTCGAGACCCAGTACTTC
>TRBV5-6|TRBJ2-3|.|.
CASSFRGRSTDTQYF
TGTGCCAGCAGCTTCCGGGGCAGGAGCACAGATACGCAGTATTTT